The 6 T cell receptor beta chains below were found in one sample sequenced in a study of shared clonotypes between healthy human individuals. Data came from immunoSEQ multiplex PCR; TCRdb stores just in-frame clones and leaves some out. The sample lists about 1.5 million clones, 98% occurring once. Sequencing was done on a sample of naive CD4+ T cells sorted from blood. Stated subset: CD45RA+ positively selected. The receptors shown here come from a young man in good health.

This sequence joins TRBV11-2 and TRBJ2-5; D may be TRBD1 or TRBD2 (6 bases each). Trimming stripped 5 bases from V and 5 bases from J, with 12 bases between. This CDR3 has 13 residues. CDR1 SGHAT and CDR2 FQNNGV come from the germline V gene. DNA of the CDR3: TGTGCCAGCAGCCGGGGGCAGGGGGAGACCCAGTACTTC. Protein product: CASSRGQGETQYF.

V is TRBV30 and J is TRBJ2-3, with 10 bases lining up with TRBD2. Per germline, CDR1 GTSNPN and CDR2 SVGIG (reference sequence). V shed 6 bases, J shed 4 bases, and the junction held 13 bases outside the gene matches. The CDR3 loop spans 16 amino acids. CDR3 protein: CACLRLAGVGPDTQYF. CDR3 in DNA: TGTGCCTGCCTGCGGCTAGCGGGAGTAGGGCCAGATACGCAGTATTTT.

The chain couples TRBV2 to TRBJ2-7; D call uncertain. Germline V gives CDR1 SNHLY, CDR2 FYNNEI. The CDR3 is 12 residues long. Trimming took 7 bases from V and 2 from J, leaving 9 bases between them. CDR3 bases: TGTGCCAGCACAGGCAATACCTACGAGCAGTACTTC. Protein: CASTGNTYEQYF.

The chain combines TRBV9 with TRBJ2-5; 11 bases map to TRBD2. The J segment lost 4 bases and the V segment lost 0 bases, leaving 8 bases of the junction unmatched. Germline loops: CDR1 SGDLS, CDR2 YYNGEE. The CDR3 length is 17 residues. CDR3: CASSVARTSGSGETQYF. In DNA form, the CDR3 reads TGTGCCAGCAGCGTAGCCCGTACTAGCGGGAGTGGAGAGACCCAGTACTTC.

The chain employs TRBV28 and TRBJ2-7, with unresolved D. CDR3 length: 14 residues. Deletions cut 6 bases from V and 6 bases from J, with 18 bases between. Germline lookup yields CDR1 MDHEN and CDR2 SYDVKM. The CDR3 loop is CASSLDQAPREQYF. As DNA, the CDR3 is TGTGCCAGCAGCTTGGACCAGGCGCCACGCGAGCAGTACTTC.

The rearrangement joins TRBV5-6 to TRBJ2-5; TRBD2 might be the D (6 bases). The V gene lost 0 bases and the J gene lost 2 bases, with 8 bases spanning the gap. There are 14 residues in the CDR3. The germline CDR1 and CDR2 sequences are SGHDT and YYEEEE. CDR3 residues: CASSLASEQETQYF. In DNA, the CDR3 is TGTGCCAGCAGCTTGGCTAGCGAACAAGAGACCCAGTACTTC.